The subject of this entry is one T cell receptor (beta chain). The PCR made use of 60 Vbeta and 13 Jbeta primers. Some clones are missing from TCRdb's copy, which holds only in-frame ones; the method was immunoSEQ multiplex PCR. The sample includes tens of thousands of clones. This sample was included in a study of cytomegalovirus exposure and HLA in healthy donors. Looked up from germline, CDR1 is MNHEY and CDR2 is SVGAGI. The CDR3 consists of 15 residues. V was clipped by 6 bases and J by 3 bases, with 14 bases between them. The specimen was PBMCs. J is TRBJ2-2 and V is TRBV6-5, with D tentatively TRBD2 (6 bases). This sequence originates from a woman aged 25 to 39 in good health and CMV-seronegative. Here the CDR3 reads CASRLPGADTGELFF. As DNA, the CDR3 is TGTGCCAGCAGGCTGCCGGGAGCTGACACCGGGGAGCTGTTTTTT.